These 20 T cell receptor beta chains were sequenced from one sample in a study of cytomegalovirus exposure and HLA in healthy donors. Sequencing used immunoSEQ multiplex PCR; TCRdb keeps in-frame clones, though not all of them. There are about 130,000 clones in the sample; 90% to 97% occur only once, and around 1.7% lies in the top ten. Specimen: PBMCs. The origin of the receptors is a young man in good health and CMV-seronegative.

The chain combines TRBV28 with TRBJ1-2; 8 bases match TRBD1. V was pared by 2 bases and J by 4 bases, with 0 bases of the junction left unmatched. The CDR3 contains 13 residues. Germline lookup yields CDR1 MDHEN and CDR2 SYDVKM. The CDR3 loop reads CASSLTGGYGYTF. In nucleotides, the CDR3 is TGTGCCAGCAGTTTAACAGGGGGCTATGGCTACACCTTC.

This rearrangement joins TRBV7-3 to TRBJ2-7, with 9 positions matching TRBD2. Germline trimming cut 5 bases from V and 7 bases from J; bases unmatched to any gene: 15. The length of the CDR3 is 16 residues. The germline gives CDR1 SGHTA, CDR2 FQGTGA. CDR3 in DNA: TGTGCCAGCAGCCCTACCGGGACTAGCTCCTTGGGGGAGCAGTACTTC. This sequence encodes CASSPTGTSSLGEQYF.

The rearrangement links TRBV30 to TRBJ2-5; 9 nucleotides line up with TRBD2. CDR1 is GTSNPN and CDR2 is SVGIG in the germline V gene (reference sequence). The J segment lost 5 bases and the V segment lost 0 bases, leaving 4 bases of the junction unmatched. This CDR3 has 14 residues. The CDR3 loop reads CAWSVGSGGETQYF. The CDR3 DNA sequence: TGTGCCTGGAGTGTGGGTAGCGGGGGTGAGACCCAGTACTTC.

CDR3 DNA: TGTGCCAGCAGTTTATCAGGAGAGGCCTACCTTACCTACGAGCAGTACTTC. This sequence encodes CASSLSGEAYLTYEQYF. The chain employs TRBV27 and TRBJ2-7; the D is unclear. CDR3 size: 17 residues. Germline V gene sequence: CDR1 MNHEY, CDR2 SMNVEV (reference sequence). V gave up 0 bases and J gave up 2 bases, with 17 bases separating them.

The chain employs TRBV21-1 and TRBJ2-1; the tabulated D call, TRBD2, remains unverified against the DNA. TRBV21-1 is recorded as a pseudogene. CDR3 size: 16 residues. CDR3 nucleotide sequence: TGTGCCAGCAGCCCCCAGAGGAGCGGGGGTTACAATGAGCAGTTCTTC. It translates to CASSPQRSGGYNEQFF.

CDR3 loop: CASSREGKYEQYF. The CDR3 DNA sequence: TGTGCCAGCAGTCGGGAGGGGAAGTACGAGCAGTACTTC. The rearrangement uses TRBV7-2 and TRBJ2-7, with 8 nucleotides matching TRBD2. Germline CDR1 SGHTA, CDR2 FQGNSA. The CDR3 loop spans 13 amino acids. Trimming took 6 bases from V and 4 from J; bases not matched to a gene: 5.

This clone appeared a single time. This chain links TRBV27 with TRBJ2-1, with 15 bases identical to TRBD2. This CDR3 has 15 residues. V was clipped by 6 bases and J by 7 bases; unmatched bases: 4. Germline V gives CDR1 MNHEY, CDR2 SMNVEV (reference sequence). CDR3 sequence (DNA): TGTGCCAGCAGGATTGGGACTAGCGGGAGGAATGAGCAGTTCTTC. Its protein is CASRIGTSGRNEQFF.

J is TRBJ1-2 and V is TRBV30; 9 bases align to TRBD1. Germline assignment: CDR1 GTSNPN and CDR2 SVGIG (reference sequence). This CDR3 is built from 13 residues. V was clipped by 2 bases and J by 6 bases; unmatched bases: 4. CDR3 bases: TGTGCCTGGAGTATGGGACAGGGTGATGGCTACACCTTC. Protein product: CAWSMGQGDGYTF.

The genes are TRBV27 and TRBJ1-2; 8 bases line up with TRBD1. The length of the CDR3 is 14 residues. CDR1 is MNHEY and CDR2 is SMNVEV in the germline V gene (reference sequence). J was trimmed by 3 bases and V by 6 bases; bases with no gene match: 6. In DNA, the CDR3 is TGTGCCAGCAGCCGGGACAGGACTCACTATGGCTACACCTTC. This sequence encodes CASSRDRTHYGYTF.

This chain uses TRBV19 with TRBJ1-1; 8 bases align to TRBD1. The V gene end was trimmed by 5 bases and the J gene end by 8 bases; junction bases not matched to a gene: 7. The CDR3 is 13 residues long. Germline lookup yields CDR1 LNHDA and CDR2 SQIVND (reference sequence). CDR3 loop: CASSPDRASEAFF. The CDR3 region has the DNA TGTGCCAGTAGTCCGGACAGGGCCTCAGAAGCTTTCTTT.

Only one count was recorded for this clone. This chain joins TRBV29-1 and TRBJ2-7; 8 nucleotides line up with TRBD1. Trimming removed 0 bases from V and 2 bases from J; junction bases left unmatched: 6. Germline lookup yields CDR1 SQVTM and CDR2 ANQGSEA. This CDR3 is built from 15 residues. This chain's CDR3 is CSVEDPDREPYEQYF. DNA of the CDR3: TGCAGCGTTGAAGATCCGGACAGGGAACCCTACGAGCAGTACTTC.

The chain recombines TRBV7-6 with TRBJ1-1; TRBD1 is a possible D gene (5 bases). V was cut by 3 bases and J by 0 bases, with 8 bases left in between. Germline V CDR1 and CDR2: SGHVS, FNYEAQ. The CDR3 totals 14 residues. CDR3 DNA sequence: TGTGCCAGCAGCTTGGGACTGATGAACACTGAAGCTTTCTTT. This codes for CASSLGLMNTEAFF.

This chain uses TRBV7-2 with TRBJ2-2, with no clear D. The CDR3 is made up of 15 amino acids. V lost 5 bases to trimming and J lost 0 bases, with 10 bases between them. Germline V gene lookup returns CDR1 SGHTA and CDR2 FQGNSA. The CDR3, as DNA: TGTGCCAGCAGCCGCCGACAAGCGAACACCGGGGAGCTGTTTTTT. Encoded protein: CASSRRQANTGELFF.

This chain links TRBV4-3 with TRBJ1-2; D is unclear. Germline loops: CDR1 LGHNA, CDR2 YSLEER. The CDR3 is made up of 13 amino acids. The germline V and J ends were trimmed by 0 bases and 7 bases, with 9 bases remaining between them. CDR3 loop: CASSQEIGAGYTF. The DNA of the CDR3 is TGCGCCAGCAGCCAAGAGATAGGAGCTGGCTACACCTTC.

In DNA form, the CDR3 reads TGCGCCAGCAGCTTGGGACTAGAGGGGATTGAGCAGTTCTTC. Translation: CASSLGLEGIEQFF. This chain connects TRBV5-1 to TRBJ2-1, with a weak D call TRBD2 (6 bases). V lost 0 bases to trimming and J lost 9 bases, with 13 bases between them. The CDR3 sequence is 14 residues long. From germline, CDR1 is SGHRS and CDR2 YFSETQ.

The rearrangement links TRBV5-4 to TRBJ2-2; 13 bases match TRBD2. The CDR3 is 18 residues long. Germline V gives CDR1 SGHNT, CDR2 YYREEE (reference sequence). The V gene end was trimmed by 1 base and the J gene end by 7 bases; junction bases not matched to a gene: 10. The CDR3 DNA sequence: TGTGCCAGCAGCTTGCTCGGACTAGCGGGAGTAGTGGGCGGGGAGCTGTTTTTT. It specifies CASSLLGLAGVVGGELFF.

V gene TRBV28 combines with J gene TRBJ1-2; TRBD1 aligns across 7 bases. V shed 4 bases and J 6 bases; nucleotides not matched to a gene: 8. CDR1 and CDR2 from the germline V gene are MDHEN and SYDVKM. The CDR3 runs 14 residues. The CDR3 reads CASSSQGEVNGYTF. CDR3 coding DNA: TGTGCCAGCAGTTCGCAGGGGGAGGTAAATGGCTACACCTTC.

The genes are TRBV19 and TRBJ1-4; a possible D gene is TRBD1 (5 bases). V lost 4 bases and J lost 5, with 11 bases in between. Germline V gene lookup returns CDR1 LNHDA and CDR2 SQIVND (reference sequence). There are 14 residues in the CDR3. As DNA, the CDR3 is TGTGCCAGTAGTACAGGGAAAGGCAATGAAAAACTGTTTTTT. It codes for CASSTGKGNEKLFF. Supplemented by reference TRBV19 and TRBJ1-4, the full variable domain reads DGGITQSPKYLFRKEGQNVTLSCEQNLNHDAMYWYRQDPGQGLRLIYYSQIVNDFQKGDIAEGYSVSREKKESFPLTVTSAQKNPTAFYLCASSTGKGNEKLFFGSGTQLSVL.

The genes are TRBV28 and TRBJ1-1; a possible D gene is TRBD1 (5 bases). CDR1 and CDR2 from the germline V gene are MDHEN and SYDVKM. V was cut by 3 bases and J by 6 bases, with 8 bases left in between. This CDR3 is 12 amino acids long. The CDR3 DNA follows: TGTGCCAGCAGTTTCCGGGGGGCTGAAGCTTTCTTT. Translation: CASSFRGAEAFF.

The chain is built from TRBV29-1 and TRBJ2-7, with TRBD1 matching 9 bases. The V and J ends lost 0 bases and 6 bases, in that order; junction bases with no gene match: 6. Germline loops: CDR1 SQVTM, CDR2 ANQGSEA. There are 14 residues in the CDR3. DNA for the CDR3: TGCAGCGTTGAAGAACTGGGACAGGGCCCCGAGCAGTACTTC. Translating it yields CSVEELGQGPEQYF.